This T cell receptor (beta chain) was documented in a study of blood T cell repertoires in COVID-19. Study overall: COVID-19 samples from acute and convalescent phases originated in the United States, Italy and Spain.

Profiled with immunoSEQ multiplex PCR; TCRdb holds only in-frame clones, not every one. The sample carries under 300,000 clones, 75% to 95% recorded once. From germline, CDR1 is SGHTA and CDR2 FQGNSA. Trimming shortened V by 4 bases and J by 8 bases, and 11 bases separated the two germline ends. The CDR3 totals 13 residues. The chain couples TRBV7-2 to TRBJ1-4; D unresolved. This clonotype was obtained from a woman between 18 and 29 years old who had recovered from COVID-19. The sequenced material came from PBMCs or T cells enriched from blood (not recorded which). The CDR3 reads CASSSQPGEKLFF. CDR3 in DNA: TGTGCCAGCAGCTCCCAGCCGGGGGAAAAACTGTTTTTT.